The 20 T cell receptor beta chains below all came from one sample that was sequenced in a study of cytomegalovirus exposure and HLA in healthy donors. The PCR employed 60 Vbeta primers together with 13 Jbeta primers. Some clones are missing from TCRdb's copy, which holds only in-frame ones; the method was immunoSEQ multiplex PCR. This repertoire shows nearly 110,000 clones, roughly 80% found once; its top ten account for less than 3.5%. Sequenced: PBMCs. All receptors derive from a man aged 25 to 40 in good health and CMV-seropositive.

This CDR3 reads CASSPGGFFSEAFF. CDR3 DNA: TGTGCCAGCAGCCCAGGGGGTTTTTTCTCTGAAGCTTTCTTT. The genes are TRBV5-5 and TRBJ1-1; 7 bases agree with TRBD1. The CDR3 runs to 14 residues. Germline V gene data show CDR1 as SGHKS and CDR2 as YYEKEE (reference sequence). Trimming removed 4 bases from V and 6 bases from J; junction bases left unmatched: 9.

This clone appeared a few times. CDR3 sequence reads: CASSFNGDQPQHF. CDR3 DNA: TGCGCCAGCAGCTTTAACGGGGATCAGCCCCAGCATTTT. This chain links TRBV5-1 with TRBJ1-5; D not resolved. V gave up 2 bases and J gave up 5 bases, with 8 bases separating them. Germline CDR1 SGHRS, CDR2 YFSETQ. CDR3 length: 13 residues.

The chain links TRBV25-1 to TRBJ2-1; 7 positions agree with TRBD1. This CDR3 contains 12 residues. The germline V gene encodes CDR1 MGHDK and CDR2 SYGVNS. Unmatched junction bases numbered 3, after V lost 6 bases and J lost 7 bases. In nucleotides, the CDR3 is TGTGCCAGCAGGGGACAGTTTAATGAGCAGTTCTTC. Protein sequence: CASRGQFNEQFF.

Details on this clone: In the same sample, other DNA sequences code for this CDR3. V is TRBV2 and J is TRBJ2-3; 12 positions match TRBD1. The J segment lost 6 bases and the V segment lost 4 bases, leaving 5 bases of the junction unmatched. Germline loops: CDR1 SNHLY, CDR2 FYNNEI. The CDR3 consists of 15 residues. As DNA, the CDR3 is TGTGCCAGCAGTGGCCCCGGGACAGGGGGCGATACGCAGTATTTT. Its translation: CASSGPGTGGDTQYF.

The chain has TRBV6-4 and TRBJ2-3, with D possibly matching TRBD1 (5 bases). Germline V CDR1 and CDR2: MRHNA, SNTAGT. Trimming stripped 2 bases from V and 4 bases from J, with 7 bases between. This CDR3 has 13 residues. CDR3 region: CASSDGASDTQYF. CDR3 nucleotides: TGTGCCAGCAGTGACGGGGCTTCAGATACGCAGTATTTT.

This clone was seen more than once but under ten times. CDR3 loop: CASSQSTVANYGYTF. As DNA, the CDR3 is TGTGCCAGCAGCCAAAGCACAGTTGCTAACTATGGCTACACCTTC. The chain combines TRBV4-2 with TRBJ1-2; D remains unclear. Germline V lookup: CDR1 LGHNA, CDR2 YNFKEQ. Trimming removed 2 bases from V and 0 bases from J, with 10 bases in between. The CDR3 runs to 15 residues.

The chain uses TRBV9 and TRBJ2-2; a weak D match, TRBD2 (5 bases). Trimming pared 0 bases from V and 8 bases from J, leaving 8 bases between. The length of the CDR3 is 13 residues. CDR1 is SGDLS and CDR2 is YYNGEE in the germline V gene. CDR3 sequence reads: CASSVAGGGELFF. The CDR3 nucleotides read TGTGCCAGCAGCGTAGCCGGAGGTGGGGAGCTGTTTTTT.

The gene calls are TRBV4-2 and TRBJ2-7; D call uncertain. V dropped 1 base and J dropped 0 bases, with 7 bases sitting between them. Germline V CDR1 and CDR2: LGHNA, YNFKEQ. The CDR3 covers 14 residues. The chain's CDR3 is CASSQVESSYEQYF. CDR3 nucleotides: TGTGCCAGCAGCCAAGTAGAGAGCTCCTACGAGCAGTACTTC.

Written as DNA, the CDR3 is TGTGCCAGCAGTGAAGGTGGACTAGCCAGGACCACCGGGGAGCTGTTTTTT. It yields the protein CASSEGGLARTTGELFF. The rearrangement links TRBV6-1 to TRBJ2-2; 8 nucleotides agree with TRBD2. CDR1 is MNHNS and CDR2 is SASEGT in the germline V gene. V was pared by 1 base and J by 4 bases, with 8 bases of the junction left unmatched. This CDR3 has 17 residues.

The chain is built from TRBV6-1 and TRBJ1-3, with D uncertain. Trimming took off 6 bases at V and 4 bases at J, with 16 bases between the two ends. The CDR3 covers 15 residues. The germline gives CDR1 MNHNS, CDR2 SASEGT. The CDR3 is CASRKSPRYGNTIYF. In nucleotides, the CDR3 is TGTGCCAGCAGGAAGTCACCTCGGTACGGAAACACCATATATTTT.

This chain joins TRBV4-2 and TRBJ2-3; D gene uncertain. V was pared by 0 bases and J by 2 bases, with 9 bases between. CDR1 LGHNA and CDR2 YNFKEQ come from the germline V gene. The CDR3 loop spans 15 amino acids. The CDR3 protein is CASSQDRVHTDTQYF. The CDR3 nucleotides read TGTGCCAGCAGCCAAGACCGGGTCCACACAGATACGCAGTATTTT.

The chain has TRBV6-1 and TRBJ1-2, with 8 bases identical to TRBD1. The junction had 7 bases not matched to a gene; V was cut back by 6 bases and J by 4 bases. There are 14 residues in the CDR3. Germline assignment: CDR1 MNHNS and CDR2 SASEGT. CDR3 DNA sequence: TGTGCCAGCAGACCAGGGGGCGAGGGCTATGGCTACACCTTC. It codes for CASRPGGEGYGYTF.

The chain carries TRBV6-1 and TRBJ1-4, with a weak D call TRBD1 (6 bases). V was clipped by 7 bases and J by 6 bases, with 18 bases between them. Per germline, CDR1 MNHNS and CDR2 SASEGT. This CDR3 is 15 amino acids long. CDR3 sequence: CASTGGRDFDEKLFF. As DNA, the CDR3 is TGTGCCAGCACGGGGGGGCGCGACTTCGATGAAAAACTGTTTTTT.

The chain couples TRBV10-3 to TRBJ1-5, with a weak D call TRBD1 (5 bases). The germline V and J ends were trimmed by 0 bases and 9 bases, with 15 bases remaining between them. Germline-derived CDR1 and CDR2 are ENHRY and SYGVKD. This CDR3 has 15 residues. The CDR3 DNA sequence: TGTGCCATCAGTGAGTCGATCGGGGGTTCCAGGCCCCAGCATTTT. As protein: CAISESIGGSRPQHF.

The chain joins TRBV2 to TRBJ2-7; D may be TRBD2 (6 bases). The CDR3 consists of 14 residues. Germline V gene lookup returns CDR1 SNHLY and CDR2 FYNNEI. V lost 7 bases, J lost 0 bases, and 13 bases lay in between. The CDR3 sequence is CASNDRGTSYEQYF. Written as DNA, the CDR3 is TGTGCCAGCAACGACCGGGGGACCTCCTACGAGCAGTACTTC.

The V and J genes are TRBV6-5 and TRBJ2-1; a weak D match, TRBD1 (5 bases). The length of the CDR3 is 13 residues. Germline V gene lookup returns CDR1 MNHEY and CDR2 SVGAGI. V lost 5 bases and J 1 base, leaving 6 bases between the germline ends. In nucleotides, the CDR3 is TGTGCCAGCAGTCCAGGGTCCTACAATGAGCAGTTCTTC. It encodes CASSPGSYNEQFF.

The V and J genes are TRBV19 and TRBJ2-7; 7 bases align to TRBD1. Looked up from germline, CDR1 is LNHDA and CDR2 is SQIVND (reference sequence). The V segment lost 5 bases and the J segment 1 base; nucleotides outside the gene matches: 5. There are 14 residues in the CDR3. Here the CDR3 DNA reads TGTGCCAGTAGTTGGGGGACAGCGTCCTACGAGCAGTACTTC. Amino acid sequence: CASSWGTASYEQYF.

This clone was found once. The chain links TRBV5-1 to TRBJ1-4; 8 nucleotides agree with TRBD1. CDR3 length: 15 amino acids. Germline V CDR1 and CDR2: SGHRS, YFSETQ. The trim removed 3 bases at V and 4 bases at J, leaving 5 bases unmatched. CDR3 in amino acids: CASSSGQAVNEKLFF. DNA of the CDR3: TGCGCCAGCAGCTCGGGACAGGCCGTTAATGAAAAACTGTTTTTT.

The rearrangement links TRBV2 to TRBJ2-7, with D tentatively TRBD1 (6 bases). The V gene's germline CDR1 is SNHLY and CDR2 FYNNEI. This CDR3 contains 14 residues. Trimming removed 0 bases at V and 3 bases at J, with 9 bases between. The chain's CDR3 is CASSEAPDSYEQYF. CDR3 sequence (DNA): TGTGCCAGCAGTGAAGCACCGGACAGCTACGAGCAGTACTTC.

V and J are TRBV7-2 and TRBJ2-5, with TRBD1 as a possible D gene (6 bases). Matching the DNA end better, TRBJ2-7 makes the J call doubtful. Germline V CDR1 and CDR2: SGHTA, FQGNSA. There are 14 residues in the CDR3. The CDR3 DNA sequence: TGTGCCAGCTCAAACAGGGTGTTGACCTACGAGCAGTACTTC. This sequence encodes CASSNRVLTYEQYF.